This T cell receptor (beta chain) was sequenced for a study of early T cells in non-severe SARS-CoV-2 infection. Study in general: Alpha and beta chains were unpaired, from unsorted whole-blood bulk RNA.

Molecules of cDNA were individually given unique molecular identifiers that were attached to them. TCRdb re-called the 5' RACE reads through MiXCR, storing one row per CDR3 protein. The sample shows tens of thousands of distinct CDR3 sequences, 9% to 15% of them seen only once. Findings and limits, study-wide: The matching step, a VDJdb search, favored anti-spike CD8 responses and missed private and CD4 specificities.

The CDR3 is 13 residues long. Germline CDR1 and CDR2: SQVTM and ANQGSEA. Between the trimmed V and J ends, which lost 7 bases and 0 bases, there was a span of 10 bases. Points on this clonotype: The target antigen is unknown.

The TCR originated in an adult who was a healthcare worker with PCR-confirmed SARS-CoV-2 infection or an uninfected control (not recorded which). The chain is built from TRBV29-1 and TRBJ2-1; D ambiguous. The sample consisted of whole blood. The CDR3 loop reads CSARGSSYNEQFF. In DNA, the CDR3 is TGCAGCGCCCGAGGTAGCTCCTACAATGAGCAGTTCTTC.